Listed here is a single T cell receptor beta chain. The sample is drawn from a study of technical replicates of blood from a few donors. CDR1 is SEHNR and CDR2 is FQNEAQ in the germline V gene (reference sequence). Trimming at V came to 5 bases and at J to 5 bases, leaving 6 bases not matched to a gene. CDR3 length: 15 residues. TCRdb keeps only in-frame clones here, not all; method: immunoSEQ multiplex PCR. The sample includes more than 65,000 clones, 91% seen only once; the top ten take 0.35% to 0.45%. The V and J genes are TRBV7-9 and TRBJ2-2, with 9 bases fitting TRBD1. The sequence was collected from a human donor in good health. Some clones in this sample may be carry-over from other donors' samples. The sample taken for sequencing was T cells isolated from PBMCs. The CDR3 nucleotides are TGTGCCAGCAGCCTAGGACAGGGGAGGACCGGGGAGCTGTTTTTT. It translates to CASSLGQGRTGELFF. Full variable domain (missing parts from reference TRBV7-9 and TRBJ2-2): DTGVSQNPRHKITKRGQNVTFRCDPISEHNRLYWYRQTLGQGPEFLTYFQNEAQLEKSRLLSDRFSAERPKGSFSTLEIQRTEQGDSAMYLCASSLGQGRTGELFFGEGSRLTVL.